This T cell receptor (beta chain) was sequenced for a study of control samples from healthy donors and cancer patients. Using immunoSEQ multiplex PCR, the repertoire was profiled, and TCRdb retains in-frame clones only, with some absent. The sample carries more than 85,000 clones, about 90% recorded once. The source of this sequence is a woman younger than 30 in good health. The sequencing sample was made of blood.

The DNA of the CDR3 is TGTGCCAGCAGTCGGAACACTGAAGCTTTCTTT. Its translation: CASSRNTEAFF. This sequence joins TRBV28 and TRBJ1-1; D not resolved. The germline CDR1 and CDR2 sequences are MDHEN and SYDVKM. V was cut by 5 bases and J by 1 base, with 2 bases left in between. This CDR3 comprises 11 residues.